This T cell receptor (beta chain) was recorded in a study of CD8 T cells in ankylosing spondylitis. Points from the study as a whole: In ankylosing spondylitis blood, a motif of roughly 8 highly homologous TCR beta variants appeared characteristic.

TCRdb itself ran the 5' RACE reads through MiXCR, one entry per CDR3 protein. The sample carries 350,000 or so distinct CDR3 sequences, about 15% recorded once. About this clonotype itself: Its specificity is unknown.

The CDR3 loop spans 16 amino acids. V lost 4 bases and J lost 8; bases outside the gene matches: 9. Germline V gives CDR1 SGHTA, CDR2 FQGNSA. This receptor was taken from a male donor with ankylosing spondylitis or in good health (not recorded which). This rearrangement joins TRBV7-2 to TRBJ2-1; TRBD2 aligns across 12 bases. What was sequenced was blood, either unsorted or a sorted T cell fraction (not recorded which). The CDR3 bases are TGTGCCAGCAGCTGGGAACTAGCGGGGGGCCAACATGAGCAGTTCTTC. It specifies CASSWELAGGQHEQFF.